This T cell receptor beta chain derives from a study of blood T cell repertoires in COVID-19. Original analysis: Reference gene primers were amplified, and this amplification served to estimate nucleated cell counts. Clones were read by immunoSEQ multiplex PCR, and TCRdb kept only the in-frame ones, dropping some. D and trimming come from the DNA, and the V and J calls and clone size come from that table. Among a few hundred thousand clones listed, about 90% were seen once. This TCR was sampled from a woman under 40 who had recovered from COVID-19. The sequenced sample was PBMCs or T cells enriched from blood (not recorded which).

DNA of the CDR3: TGTGCCAGCAGCTTGGTACAGGGCGATTCACCCCTCCACTTT. Translating it yields CASSLVQGDSPLHF. This rearrangement joins TRBV5-6 to TRBJ1-6; possible D gene TRBD1, 6 bases. The CDR3 is made up of 14 amino acids. The V gene lost 0 bases and the J gene lost 8 bases, with 9 bases spanning the gap. CDR1 SGHDT and CDR2 YYEEEE come from the germline V gene.